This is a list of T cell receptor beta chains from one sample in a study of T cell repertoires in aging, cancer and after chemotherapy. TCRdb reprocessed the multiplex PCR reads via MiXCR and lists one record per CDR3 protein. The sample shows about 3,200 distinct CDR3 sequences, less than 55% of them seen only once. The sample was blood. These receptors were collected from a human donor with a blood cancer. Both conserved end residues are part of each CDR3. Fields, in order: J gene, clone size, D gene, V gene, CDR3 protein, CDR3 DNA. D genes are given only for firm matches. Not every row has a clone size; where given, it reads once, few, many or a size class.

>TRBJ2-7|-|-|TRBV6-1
CASSGTYYEQYF
TGTGCCAGCAGCGGGACTTACTACGAGCAGTACTTC
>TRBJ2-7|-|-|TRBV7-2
CASSLTESYEQYF
TGTGCCAGCAGCCTGACAGAGTCTTACGAGCAGTACTTC
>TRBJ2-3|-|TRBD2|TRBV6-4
CASSRAGGTDTQYF
TGTGCCAGCAGTAGGGCGGGGGGAACAGATACGCAGTATTTT
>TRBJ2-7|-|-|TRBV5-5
CASSLRAGFYEKYF
TGTGCCAGCAGCTTGCGGGCGGGGTTCTACGAGAAGTACTTC
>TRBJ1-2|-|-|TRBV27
CASSPSPDSNYGYTF
TGTGCCAGCAGTCCTAGCCCGGACAGCAACTATGGCTACACCTTC
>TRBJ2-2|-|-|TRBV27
CASSLRGGDTGELFF
TGTGCCAGCAGTTTAAGGGGTGGGGACACCGGGGAGCTGTTTTTT
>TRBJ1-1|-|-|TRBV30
CAWSPGQGEAFF
TGTGCCTGGAGTCCGGGGCAAGGTGAAGCTTTCTTT
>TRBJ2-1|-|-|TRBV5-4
CASSFGGTYNEQFF
TGCGCCAGCAGCTTTGGGGGGACGTACAATGAGCAGTTCTTC
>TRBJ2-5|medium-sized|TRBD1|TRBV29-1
CSVDRGQETQYF
TGCAGCGTCGACAGGGGACAAGAGACCCAGTACTTC
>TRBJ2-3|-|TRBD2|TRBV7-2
CATGGVRGTDTQYF
TGTGCCACGGGAGGGGTGCGTGGCACAGATACGCAGTATTTT
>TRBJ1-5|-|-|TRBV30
CAWSVGRGNQPQHF
TGTGCCTGGAGTGTAGGCAGGGGCAATCAGCCCCAGCATTTT
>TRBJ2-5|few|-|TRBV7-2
CASSPARTLQETQYF
TGTGCCAGCAGCCCAGCCAGGACTCTGCAAGAGACCCAGTACTTC
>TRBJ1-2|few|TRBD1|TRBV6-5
CASSYRDRGGYGYTF
TGTGCCAGCAGTTACAGGGACAGGGGTGGCTATGGCTACACCTTC
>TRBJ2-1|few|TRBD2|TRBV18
CASSPPVAGLLNEQFF
TGTGCCAGCTCACCACCAGTAGCGGGCCTTCTGAATGAGCAGTTCTTC
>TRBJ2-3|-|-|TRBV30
CAWTGGGDTQYF
TGTGCCTGGACAGGGGGGGGGGATACGCAGTATTTT
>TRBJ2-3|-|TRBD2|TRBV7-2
CASSLGVPSGGHTQYF
TGTGCCAGCAGCCTAGGGGTTCCTAGCGGGGGGCATACGCAGTATTTT
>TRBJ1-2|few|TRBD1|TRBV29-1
CSSDREDYGYTF
TGCAGCTCGGACAGGGAGGACTATGGCTACACCTTC
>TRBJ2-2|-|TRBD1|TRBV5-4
CASSLSQRTGHGELFF
TGCGCCAGCAGCCTATCTCAACGGACAGGGCACGGGGAGCTGTTTTTT
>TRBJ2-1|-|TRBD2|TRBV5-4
CASSLVTSGRDLFF
TGTGCCAGCAGCTTGGTGACTAGCGGGAGGGATCTGTTCTTC
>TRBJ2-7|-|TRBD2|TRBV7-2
CASSLSLGGSYEQYF
TGTGCCAGCAGCTTATCTCTCGGGGGGTCCTACGAGCAGTACTTC
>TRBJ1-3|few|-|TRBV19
CASSPPLRTPGNTIYF
TGTGCCAGTAGTCCCCCCCTCAGGACGCCCGGAAACACCATATATTTT